These 26 T cell receptor beta chains share one sample of origin, sequenced in a study of T cell responses to AZD1222 COVID-19 vaccine. Generated by immunoSEQ multiplex PCR, the TCRdb table keeps only in-frame clones and is missing some. This table holds roughly 77,000 clones, just over 90% found once. The material was peripheral blood, obtained 28 days after the second AZD1222 dose. The receptors originated from an adult who received the AZD1222 COVID-19 vaccine.

V gene TRBV28 combines with J gene TRBJ1-1, with D possibly matching TRBD1 (5 bases). CDR1 is MDHEN and CDR2 is SYDVKM in the germline V gene. The CDR3 has 14 residues. Trimming shortened V by 3 bases and J by 1 base, and 9 bases separated the two germline ends. The CDR3 region is CASSFKGRNTEAFF. The CDR3 DNA sequence: TGTGCCAGCAGTTTTAAGGGGAGGAACACTGAAGCTTTCTTT.

The CDR3: CASYNSGGASGELFF. The CDR3 region has the DNA TGTGCCAGTTACAACTCAGGGGGGGCTTCCGGGGAGCTGTTTTTT. The gene calls are TRBV19 and TRBJ2-2; possibly TRBD1 or TRBD2 for D (7 bases each). Trimming shortened V by 8 bases and J by 6 bases, and 19 bases separated the two germline ends. This CDR3 is 15 amino acids long. Germline values: CDR1 LNHDA, CDR2 SQIVND (reference sequence). Combining the CDR3 with reference TRBV19 and TRBJ2-2 gives the whole variable domain DGGITQSPKYLFRKEGQNVTLSCEQNLNHDAMYWYRQDPGQGLRLIYYSQIVNDFQKGDIAEGYSVSREKKESFPLTVTSAQKNPTAFYLCASYNSGGASGELFFGEGSRLTVL.

This CDR3 is CAWSVTARSGGELFF. The DNA for the CDR3 is TGTGCCTGGAGTGTCACAGCCCGTTCGGGCGGGGAGCTGTTTTTT. V is TRBV30 and J is TRBJ2-2; no firm D call. The germline V and J ends were trimmed by 0 bases and 7 bases, with 15 bases remaining between them. From germline, CDR1 is GTSNPN and CDR2 SVGIG (reference sequence). This CDR3 has 15 residues.

This sequence joins TRBV7-9 and TRBJ1-6; a possible D gene is TRBD1 (5 bases). The CDR3 has 16 residues. The V end lost 2 bases, the J end lost 7 bases, and 15 bases lay between the germline ends. Germline V CDR1 and CDR2: SEHNR, FQNEAQ (reference sequence). CDR3 nucleotides: TGTGCCAGCAGCTTATTTTCGGGGGTAGGAAATTCACCCCTCCACTTT. Translation: CASSLFSGVGNSPLHF.

This chain joins TRBV30 and TRBJ1-4; possible D gene TRBD1, 6 bases. The V gene lost 1 base and the J gene lost 7 bases, with 19 bases spanning the gap. Looked up from germline, CDR1 is GTSNPN and CDR2 is SVGIG (reference sequence). The CDR3 length is 16 residues. CDR3 in amino acids: CAWSGGPGARAEKLFF. CDR3 coding DNA: TGTGCCTGGAGTGGGGGGCCGGGGGCCCGCGCTGAAAAACTGTTTTTT.

The CDR3 DNA reads TGTGCCAGCAGCTTAGAACAGGGTTACACCATATATTTT. Its translation: CASSLEQGYTIYF. The gene calls are TRBV7-9 and TRBJ1-3, with a tentative D call TRBD1 (6 bases). This CDR3 has 13 amino acids. CDR1 is SEHNR, CDR2 FQNEAQ, per germline (reference sequence). The germline V and J ends were trimmed by 1 base and 8 bases, with 9 bases remaining between them.

This clone has more than one count but fewer than ten. The chain couples TRBV10-3 to TRBJ2-1; 8 positions match TRBD1. Germline CDR1 ENHRY, CDR2 SYGVKD. Unmatched junction bases numbered 6, after V lost 3 bases and J lost 8 bases. This CDR3 spans 14 amino acids. The CDR3 nucleotides read TGTGCCATCAGTGATGCAGGGGGCGGCGATGAGCAGTTCTTC. As protein: CAISDAGGGDEQFF.

This clone was recorded once. This chain links TRBV2 with TRBJ1-2, with a possible D match to TRBD1 (5 bases). Germline loops: CDR1 SNHLY, CDR2 FYNNEI. The length of the CDR3 is 15 residues. Trimming left V 0 bases short and J 7 bases short, with 15 bases between. The CDR3 DNA sequence: TGTGCCAGCAGTGAAGCTTCAGGGCCAGTGAGTGGCTACACCTTC. It encodes CASSEASGPVSGYTF.

The rearrangement joins TRBV10-3 to TRBJ2-7, with D perhaps assigned TRBD1 or TRBD2 (5 bases each). V was clipped by 8 bases and J by 2 bases, with 13 bases between them. Germline lookup yields CDR1 ENHRY and CDR2 SYGVKD. This CDR3 region has 13 residues. The CDR3 DNA reads as TGTGCCATCCACCGGGACGGTGCCTACGAGCAGTACTTC. Encoded protein: CAIHRDGAYEQYF.

J is TRBJ2-2 and V is TRBV5-6; 9 bases fit TRBD2. The CDR3 is 15 amino acids. V lost 4 bases and J lost 2; bases outside the gene matches: 3. Per the germline V gene, CDR1 is SGHDT and CDR2 is YYEEEE. The CDR3 protein is CASSQRGVNTGELFF. Written as DNA, the CDR3 is TGTGCCAGCAGCCAGCGGGGGGTCAACACCGGGGAGCTGTTTTTT.

The chain is built from TRBV5-6 and TRBJ2-4; D is possibly TRBD2 (5 bases). Trimming pared 4 bases from V and 10 bases from J, leaving 27 bases between. Germline CDR1 SGHDT, CDR2 YYEEEE. This CDR3 region has 17 residues. CDR3 protein: CASSPMGSGEVLGIQYF. DNA for the CDR3: TGTGCCAGCAGCCCTATGGGGAGTGGAGAGGTCTTAGGGATTCAGTACTTC. The full variable domain, rest sourced from reference TRBV5-6 and TRBJ2-4, is DAGVTQSPTHLIKTRGQQVTLRCSPKSGHDTVSWYQQALGQGPQFIFQYYEEEERQRGNFPDRFSGHQFPNYSSELNVNALLLGDSALYLCASSPMGSGEVLGIQYFGAGTRLSVL.

This chain uses TRBV7-4 with TRBJ2-3; D is unclear. CDR1 and CDR2 from the germline V gene are SGHVT and SQSDAQ. The CDR3 contains 16 residues. The V gene lost 1 base and the J gene lost 0 bases, with 11 bases spanning the gap. The CDR3 DNA reads as TGTGCCAGCAGCTTAGACGGCACAAAGAGCACAGATACGCAGTATTTT. Translated, it gives CASSLDGTKSTDTQYF.

The chain is built from TRBV30 and TRBJ1-4, with D unresolved. This CDR3 region has 14 residues. V lost 6 bases, J lost 5 bases, and 16 bases lay in between. Germline V gene lookup returns CDR1 GTSNPN and CDR2 SVGIG (reference sequence). The CDR3 nucleotides are TGTGCCTGCTTCCCCTGGAGGTCCAATGAAAAACTGTTTTTT. It is translated as CACFPWRSNEKLFF.

The rearrangement links TRBV12-3 or TRBV12-4 to TRBJ2-7; D possibly uses TRBD1 or TRBD2 (5 bases each). V was shortened by 6 bases and J by 5 bases, with 14 bases between the two germline ends. This CDR3 is 13 amino acids long. In DNA form, the CDR3 reads TGTGCCAGCAGGTCTCAGGGAGCCCACGAGCAGTACTTC. It translates to CASRSQGAHEQYF.

V is TRBV18 and J is TRBJ2-3, with D hard to call. The germline V and J ends were trimmed by 3 bases and 1 base, with 14 bases remaining between them. The CDR3 sequence is 16 residues long. Germline CDR1 reads KGHSH; CDR2 reads LQKENI. CDR3 sequence reads: CASSPGRGVGTDTQYF. The CDR3 nucleotides read TGTGCCAGCTCACCGGGTAGAGGTGTGGGCACAGATACGCAGTATTTT.

The V and J genes are TRBV7-2 and TRBJ1-5, with D possibly TRBD1 on 6 matching bases. This CDR3 has 18 residues. Trimming cost V 3 bases and J 0 bases, with 18 bases left between them. The germline gives CDR1 SGHTA, CDR2 FQGNSA. CDR3 region: CASSFFGRGPYSNQPQHF. The CDR3 coding sequence is TGTGCCAGCAGCTTTTTCGGCAGGGGACCTTATAGCAATCAGCCCCAGCATTTT.

V is TRBV29-1 and J is TRBJ1-5, with a weak D call TRBD1 (5 bases). This CDR3 spans 14 amino acids. The germline gives CDR1 SQVTM, CDR2 ANQGSEA. V was pared by 4 bases and J by 7 bases, with 17 bases between. The chain's CDR3 is CSVAFQGVGQPQHF. In DNA form, the CDR3 reads TGCAGCGTTGCGTTTCAGGGAGTAGGGCAGCCCCAGCATTTT.

This chain connects TRBV12-3 or TRBV12-4 to TRBJ2-7, with a tentative D call TRBD1 (6 bases). Trimming removed 5 bases at V and 9 bases at J, with 17 bases between. The CDR3 sequence is 13 residues long. CDR3 residues: CASSRQDLKGQYF. The CDR3 DNA follows: TGTGCCAGCAGTAGACAGGACCTTAAGGGGCAGTACTTC.

The chain is built from TRBV11-2 and TRBJ1-2; possibly TRBD1 for D (6 bases). From germline, CDR1 is SGHAT and CDR2 FQNNGV. This CDR3 is built from 15 residues. Trimming left V 5 bases short and J 1 base short, with 14 bases between. Here the CDR3 DNA reads TGTGCCAGCAGCCCAGACAGCAGGGGTAACTATGGCTACACCTTC. Translation: CASSPDSRGNYGYTF.

The chain joins TRBV12-3 or TRBV12-4 to TRBJ1-2; D not certain. The CDR3 totals 13 residues. V lost 3 bases to trimming and J lost 2 bases, with 7 bases between them. DNA for the CDR3: TGTGCCAGCAGTTTGATGGGGAACTATGGCTACACCTTC. Amino acids: CASSLMGNYGYTF.

The chain links TRBV6-2 or TRBV6-3 to TRBJ2-7, with D possibly being TRBD1 (5 bases). Germline CDR1 is MNHEY and CDR2 is SVGEGT. The length of the CDR3 is 14 residues. V was trimmed by 1 base and J by 2 bases, leaving 9 bases between them. The DNA for the CDR3 is TGTGCCAGCAGTTACTGGGGCCCTACCTACGAGCAGTACTTC. Translation: CASSYWGPTYEQYF.

The genes are TRBV5-6 and TRBJ2-7, with 7 bases matching TRBD2. With 5 bases clipped from V and 2 bases from J, the junction kept 13 bases outside the gene matches. The CDR3 covers 16 residues. Looked up from germline, CDR1 is SGHDT and CDR2 is YYEEEE. The CDR3 sequence: CASSQSGIGFTYEQYF. CDR3 DNA: TGTGCCAGCAGTCAGAGCGGGATTGGGTTCACCTACGAGCAGTACTTC.

This chain links TRBV12-3 or TRBV12-4 with TRBJ2-1; TRBD1 is a possible D gene (5 bases). This CDR3 contains 13 residues. The V gene lost 8 bases and the J gene lost 7 bases, with 15 bases spanning the gap. CDR3 sequence: CASEHGAKNEQFF. DNA of the CDR3: TGTGCCAGCGAGCATGGGGCGAAGAATGAGCAGTTCTTC.

The chain combines TRBV6-6 with TRBJ2-2; no clear D gene. The V end lost 5 bases, the J end lost 6 bases, and 10 bases lay between the germline ends. Germline V gene sequence: CDR1 MNHNY, CDR2 SVGAGI (reference sequence). The CDR3 runs to 13 residues. The chain's CDR3 is CASSPGTAGELFF. The DNA of the CDR3 is TGTGCCAGCAGTCCGGGTACAGCCGGGGAGCTGTTTTTT.

This chain connects TRBV6-2 or TRBV6-3 to TRBJ1-1; D perhaps matches TRBD1 (6 bases). CDR3 length equals 15 residues. Germline CDR1 is MNHEY and CDR2 is SVGEGT. V shed 5 bases and J shed 5 bases, with 18 bases lying between them. The DNA of the CDR3 is TGTGCCAGCAGTAGAGCGGACAGACCTTTGACTGAAGCTTTCTTT. Translation: CASSRADRPLTEAFF.

The V call is TRBV13, the J call TRBJ1-2; D uncertain. V lost 5 bases and J 4 bases, leaving 14 bases between the germline ends. Germline values: CDR1 PRHDT, CDR2 FYEKMQ (reference sequence). This CDR3 spans 14 amino acids. This CDR3 reads CASSPRTVSYGYTF. For the CDR3, the DNA is TGTGCCAGCAGCCCAAGGACGGTTAGCTATGGCTACACCTTC. Variable domain in full (rest from reference TRBV13 and TRBJ1-2): AAGVIQSPRHLIKEKRETATLKCYPIPRHDTVYWYQQGPGQDPQFLISFYEKMQSDKGSIPDRFSAQQFSDYHSELNMSSLELGDSALYFCASSPRTVSYGYTFGSGTRLTVV.